This T cell receptor (beta chain) was sequenced for a study of T cells after yellow fever vaccination. UMIs were added to TCR cDNA along with a universal primer site when it was made by 5'RACE template switching. TCRdb used MiXCR to reprocess the 5' RACE reads, holding one entry per CDR3 protein. The data hold 200,000 to 300,000 distinct CDR3 sequences, with approximately 6.8% observed a single time. This clonotype appeared many times. Its antigen is undetermined. CDR3 length equals 16 residues. V was shortened by 6 bases and J by 3 bases, with 18 bases between the two germline ends. Germline loops: CDR1 KGHSH, CDR2 LQKENI. Study-level points and caveats: Clonotypes found in both CD4 and CD8 compartments made up a small share. Repertoires obtained by FACS sorting could include abundant clonotypes that entered as contaminants from the bulk population.

Material: CD4+ T cells sorted from PBMCs, obtained on the day of the yellow fever booster vaccination. The sequence was collected from a man younger than 45 who received the YFV17D yellow fever vaccine. The V and J genes are TRBV18 and TRBJ2-1; TRBD1 might be the D (5 bases). This CDR3 is CASSGGAAEYYNEQFF. CDR3 DNA: TGTGCCAGCTCGGGTGGGGCCGCGGAGTACTACAATGAGCAGTTCTTC.